The T cell receptor (beta chain) described here comes from a study of T cells in women clearing cervical HPV infection (dated by TCRdb to 2016 to 2019). Some background on the complete study: The cases were 20 to 25 women with histologically confirmed HPV16-related CIN3 or worse, and 2 of those women had invasive cancers. The approximately 26 controls were women who cleared a single incident HPV16 infection within 12 months without developing precancer or cancer. Case blood was taken at the visit when the lesion was first identified, whereas control blood was taken when infection was no longer detected. Among cases, blood sampling came a median of approximately 150 days after lesion detection, with an interquartile range of about 80 to 230 days. Because only a few women had HLA typing data, the possibility that HLA type acted as a confounder could not be ruled out. This exploratory proof-of-principle case-control study, nested within the Guanacaste HPV Natural History Study in Costa Rica, compared TCR repertoires among women with different cervical HPV16 outcomes. Cases and controls were matched on year of sample collection and on age within five years. Cases had a median age of almost 35 years compared with approximately 41 for controls, and baseline characteristics showed no significant differences between the groups. In the parent cohort, some 10,000 women aged 18 or older were enrolled in Guanacaste, Costa Rica, during about 1992 to 1994 and then followed for under nine years. Five blinded duplicates per group were added as quality controls, giving around 60 samples: approximately 50 participants and some ten replicates. What the research found in general, with its limitations: Across sequencing depths, CIN3+ cases showed significantly higher TCR repertoire richness than controls, but evenness did not differ between the groups. Random forest classifiers that combined richness and V gene abundances separated cases from controls with an estimated AUC of under 0.85. Because the number of T cells per sample was unknown, the richness differences could reflect varying T-cell content rather than repertoire biology. Whether associations preceded infection or resulted from infection could not be shown with the cross-sectional design, and effector/memory subsets and HPV-specific T cells were not isolated. TRBV6-7 relative abundance was lower in cases than in controls (roughly 0.12% versus 0.17%; Bonferroni P = 0.0008).

The immunoSEQ assay used multiplex PCR to amplify TCR beta CDR3 regions from an average of around 1,200 ng of genomic DNA per sample. To correct primer bias, the assay used a complete synthetic TCR repertoire to set an amplification baseline. Amplicons were sequenced on the Illumina platform. The authors' analysis ran thus. Sequences were error-corrected by clustering with frequency ratios and a modified nearest-neighbor algorithm, then analyzed in the immunoSEQ Analyzer with IMGT gene definitions. At each rarefaction depth, TCR richness and evenness were averaged across 20 rarefaction repeats, and samples with fewer sequences than that depth were excluded. V, D and J gene relative abundances were compared between groups with Wilcoxon rank sum tests, applying FDR correction. In the blinded duplicates, the intraclass correlation was roughly 96% for TCR richness and averaged 76.4% across 66 gene segments. TCRdb re-hosts the immuneACCESS table, in-frame sequences only. Its copies lack some clones; in the studies checked, an unresolved V gene accounts for under half of them, and the cause for the rest is not known. V, J and clone size reflect that table, while D and trimming were determined from the DNA. The sample table gives approximately 35,000 clones. The ten largest clones capture approximately 6.8% of the sample.

With regard to this clone: This receptor's antigen is unknown. Read coverage stops 3 residues before the CDR3 terminus; the germline J gene supplies the remainder.

Every participant had a single incident cervical HPV16 infection, and prevalent HPV16 infections were excluded. Cervical HPV DNA was detected with MY09/MY11 PCR, and genotyping was done with dot-blot hybridization. Roughly 15 mL of heparinized blood was centrifuged, after which the buffy coat was aliquoted, frozen at -30 degrees C, and then stored at -80 degrees C. Genomic DNA was extracted from buffy coat specimens using QIAGEN kits. According to the germline V gene (reference sequence), CDR1 reads LNHDA and CDR2 reads SQIVND. The CDR3 spans 14 residues, from the cysteine through the phenylalanine. Only the CDR3 bases that were read are kept: 33 of them, in frame from base 1. V and J are truncated by 4 bases and 4 bases respectively, leaving an intervening sequence of 12 bases.

Sequencing was done on a sample of blood buffy coat. Rearrangement joined TRBV19 to TRBJ2-3; the D segment could be TRBD1, given 6 matching bases. The receptor was isolated from a woman aged 18 to 75 with a cervical HPV16 infection that either progressed to CIN3+ or cleared (not recorded which). The sequenced part of the CDR3 DNA is TGTGCCAGTAGTAAACCGACAGGCCCAGATACG. It translates to CASSKPTGPDT. The whole CDR3 reads CASSKPTGPDTQYF.